The entry that follows covers one TCR beta chain sequence. Documented treatment: roughly 18 received Ad26.COV2.S at low or high dose, single or two shots; several received placebo; per-sample allocation not given. Sample collection was performed on day 63 after the first vaccine or placebo injection. Donor was an adult aged 18-55 years in Boston. An Ad26 vector expressing Wuhan-strain SARS-CoV-2 spike served as the vaccine. This sample stems from a study of Ad26.COV2.S vaccination and SARS-CoV-2 variants. Overall study: By the intramuscular route, Ad26.COV2.S was given once, or twice 56 days apart.

Germline V gene lookup returns CDR1 KGHSH and CDR2 LQKENI. The CDR3 runs 13 residues. Losses at the gene ends were 3 bases for V and 7 bases for J; bases not matched to a gene: 4. The data were produced by immunoSEQ multiplex PCR, yet TCRdb's version contains in-frame clones alone and is incomplete. The sample has 200,000 to 300,000 clones, around 89% seen once. The source was peripheral blood, collected in a trial of Ad26.COV2.S vaccine versus placebo. The chain uses TRBV18 and TRBJ1-1; TRBD1 aligns across 8 bases. This clonotype was obtained from a person aged 18-60 years who received the Ad26.COV2.S COVID-19 vaccine or a placebo. As DNA, the CDR3 is TGTGCCAGCTCACCGGGACAGGAGATTGAAGCTTTCTTT. Protein sequence: CASSPGQEIEAFF. The entire variable domain, with the rest obtained from reference TRBV18 and TRBJ1-1, is as follows: NAGVMQNPRHLVRRRGQEARLRCSPMKGHSHVYWYRQLPEEGLKFMVYLQKENIIDESGMPKERFSAEFPKEGPSILRIQQVVRGDSAAYFCASSPGQEIEAFFGQGTRLTVV.